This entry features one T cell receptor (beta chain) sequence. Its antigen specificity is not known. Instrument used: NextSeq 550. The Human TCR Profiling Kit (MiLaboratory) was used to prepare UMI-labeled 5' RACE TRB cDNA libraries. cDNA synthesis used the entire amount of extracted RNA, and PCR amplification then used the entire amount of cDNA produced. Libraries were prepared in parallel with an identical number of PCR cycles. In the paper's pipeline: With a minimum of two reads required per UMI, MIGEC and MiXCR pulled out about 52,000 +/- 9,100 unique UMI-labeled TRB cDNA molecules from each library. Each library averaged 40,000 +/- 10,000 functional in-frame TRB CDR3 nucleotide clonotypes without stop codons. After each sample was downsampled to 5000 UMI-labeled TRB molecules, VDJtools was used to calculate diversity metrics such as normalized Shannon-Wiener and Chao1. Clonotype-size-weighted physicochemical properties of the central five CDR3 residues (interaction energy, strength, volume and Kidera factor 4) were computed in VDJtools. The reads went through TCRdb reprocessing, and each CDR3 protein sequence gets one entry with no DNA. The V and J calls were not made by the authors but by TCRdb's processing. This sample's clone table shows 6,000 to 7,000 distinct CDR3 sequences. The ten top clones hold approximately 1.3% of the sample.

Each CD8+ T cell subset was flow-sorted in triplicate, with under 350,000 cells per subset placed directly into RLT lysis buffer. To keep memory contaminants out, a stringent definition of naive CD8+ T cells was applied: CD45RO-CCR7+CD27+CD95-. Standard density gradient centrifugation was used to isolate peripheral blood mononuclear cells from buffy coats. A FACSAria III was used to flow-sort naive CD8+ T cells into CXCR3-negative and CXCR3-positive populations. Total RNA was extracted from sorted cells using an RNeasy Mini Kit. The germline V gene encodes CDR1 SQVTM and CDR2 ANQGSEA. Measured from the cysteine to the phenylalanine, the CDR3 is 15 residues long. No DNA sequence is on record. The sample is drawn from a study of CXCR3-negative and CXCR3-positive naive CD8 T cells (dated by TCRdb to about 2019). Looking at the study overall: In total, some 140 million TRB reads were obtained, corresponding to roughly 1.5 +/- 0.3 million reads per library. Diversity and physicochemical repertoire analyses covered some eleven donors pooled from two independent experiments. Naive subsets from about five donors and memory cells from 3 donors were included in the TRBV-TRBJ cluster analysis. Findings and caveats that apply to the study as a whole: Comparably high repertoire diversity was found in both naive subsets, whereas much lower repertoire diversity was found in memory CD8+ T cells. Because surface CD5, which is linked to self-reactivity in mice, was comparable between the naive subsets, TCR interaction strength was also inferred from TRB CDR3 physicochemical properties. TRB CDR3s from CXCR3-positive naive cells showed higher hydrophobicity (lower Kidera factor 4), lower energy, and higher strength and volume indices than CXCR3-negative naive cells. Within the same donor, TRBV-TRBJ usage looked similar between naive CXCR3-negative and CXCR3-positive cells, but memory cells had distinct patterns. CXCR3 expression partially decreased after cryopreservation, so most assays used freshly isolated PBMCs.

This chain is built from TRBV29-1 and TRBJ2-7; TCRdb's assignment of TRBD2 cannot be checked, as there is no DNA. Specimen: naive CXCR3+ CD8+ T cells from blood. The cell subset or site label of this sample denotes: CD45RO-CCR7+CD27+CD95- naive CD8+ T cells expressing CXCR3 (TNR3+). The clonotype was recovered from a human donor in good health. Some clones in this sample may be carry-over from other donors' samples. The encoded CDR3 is CSVDYGAGTYYEQYF.